These 26 T cell receptor beta chains came from one sample sequenced in a study of cytomegalovirus exposure and HLA in healthy donors. This PCR relied on a set of 60 Vbeta primers and 13 Jbeta primers. TCRdb keeps only in-frame clones here, not all; method: immunoSEQ multiplex PCR. The sample holds about 160,000 clones, 70% to 85% seen once. The specimen was PBMCs. The origin of the receptors is a man between 35 and 55 years old in good health and CMV-seronegative.

The CDR3 DNA follows: TGTGCCAGTAGTACCTCTAGCGGGAGAGAGACCCAGTACTTC. This sequence encodes CASSTSSGRETQYF. V is TRBV19 and J is TRBJ2-5, with 10 bases fitting TRBD2. The V segment lost 4 bases and the J segment 4 bases; nucleotides outside the gene matches: 3. This CDR3 region has 14 residues. CDR1 is LNHDA and CDR2 is SQIVND in the germline V gene (reference sequence).

The chain couples TRBV27 to TRBJ2-2; D is ambiguous. V was cut by 6 bases and J by 4 bases, with 9 bases left in between. The CDR3 is 13 amino acids. Germline CDR1 and CDR2: MNHEY and SMNVEV (reference sequence). The CDR3 DNA reads TGTGCCAGCAGCTTCAGAAGCACCGGGGAGCTGTTTTTT. It codes for CASSFRSTGELFF.

The chain links TRBV5-4 to TRBJ1-5; D is possibly TRBD1 (5 bases). Per the germline V gene, CDR1 is SGHNT and CDR2 is YYREEE (reference sequence). The germline V and J ends were trimmed by 4 bases and 6 bases, with 8 bases remaining between them. CDR3 length equals 12 residues. As DNA, the CDR3 is TGTGCCAGCAGCCAGGGTGGTCAGCCCCAGCATTTT. The encoded protein is CASSQGGQPQHF.

The V and J genes are TRBV7-2 and TRBJ2-7; 7 bases fit TRBD1. The CDR3 contains 14 residues. V was pared by 4 bases and J by 3 bases, with 6 bases of the junction left unmatched. Germline CDR1 reads SGHTA; CDR2 reads FQGNSA. For the CDR3, the DNA is TGTGCCAGCAGCTCCGATCCAGGGGGCTACGAGCAGTACTTC. Its protein is CASSSDPGGYEQYF.

The rearrangement joins TRBV19 to TRBJ2-2, with 10 bases fitting TRBD1. There are 16 residues in the CDR3. From germline, CDR1 is LNHDA and CDR2 SQIVND (reference sequence). The junction had 9 bases not matched to a gene; V was cut back by 6 bases and J by 5 bases. In DNA, the CDR3 is TGTGCCAGTAGCTCACCGACAGGGGGCGGAACCGGGGAGCTGTTTTTT. Translating it yields CASSSPTGGGTGELFF.

This chain uses TRBV7-2 with TRBJ2-7; 7 bases are shared with TRBD1. J was trimmed by 3 bases and V by 5 bases; bases with no gene match: 7. CDR3 length: 14 amino acids. The germline gives CDR1 SGHTA, CDR2 FQGNSA. DNA of the CDR3: TGTGCCAGCAGCCCCCCTGGACAGGACTACGAGCAGTACTTC. Translated, it gives CASSPPGQDYEQYF.

This sequence joins TRBV25-1 and TRBJ2-2; possibly TRBD1 for D (6 bases). Between the trimmed V and J ends, which lost 4 bases and 3 bases, there was a span of 6 bases. CDR3 length: 13 residues. Per germline, CDR1 MGHDK and CDR2 SYGVNS. CDR3 DNA sequence: TGTGCCAGCAGTGGACAGGACACCGGGGAGCTGTTTTTT. This gives the protein CASSGQDTGELFF.

The chain recombines TRBV7-9 with TRBJ2-1; 11 bases line up with TRBD2. The CDR3 extends over 15 amino acids. V trimming: 5 bases; J trimming: 8 bases; junction bases outside the gene matches: 8. Germline V gene sequence: CDR1 SEHNR, CDR2 FQNEAQ (reference sequence). The CDR3 loop reads CASSGASGRLDEQFF. As DNA, the CDR3 is TGTGCCAGCAGCGGGGCTAGCGGGAGGTTGGATGAGCAGTTCTTC.

The rearrangement joins TRBV19 to TRBJ1-1; D is unresolved. The CDR3 has 12 amino acids. CDR1 is LNHDA, CDR2 SQIVND, per germline (reference sequence). V shed 3 bases and J shed 2 bases, with 4 bases lying between them. The CDR3 nucleotides are TGTGCCAGTAGTATCTTTAACACTGAAGCTTTCTTT. It encodes CASSIFNTEAFF.

This sequence joins TRBV23-1 and TRBJ1-1; 11 nucleotides match TRBD1. TRBV23-1 is an open reading frame, and its role is uncertain. CDR3 size: 18 residues. V shed 0 bases, J shed 1 base, and the junction held 7 bases outside the gene matches. CDR3 nucleotide sequence: TGCGCCAGCAGTCAATCGAAAGGGACAGGGGGTAGGAACACTGAAGCTTTCTTT. It encodes CASSQSKGTGGRNTEAFF.

The sample holds one count of this clone. The CDR3 DNA reads as TGCGCCAGCAGCCCTAACTTGGGACAGTCCTACGAGCAGTACTTC. Translating gives CASSPNLGQSYEQYF. J is TRBJ2-7 and V is TRBV5-1, with 7 bases fitting TRBD1. Trimming at V came to 4 bases and at J to 1 base, leaving 8 bases not matched to a gene. The germline V gene encodes CDR1 SGHRS and CDR2 YFSETQ. CDR3 length: 15 residues.

The chain joins TRBV5-4 to TRBJ1-4; D unresolved. CDR3 length: 13 residues. The germline CDR1 and CDR2 sequences are SGHNT and YYREEE (reference sequence). V was trimmed by 1 base and J by 7 bases, leaving 8 bases between them. The CDR3 nucleotides are TGTGCCAGCAGCTTGACTAGGAGTGAAAAACTGTTTTTT. It is translated as CASSLTRSEKLFF.

The rearrangement joins TRBV30 to TRBJ2-1; 8 bases match TRBD2. V dropped 4 bases and J dropped 6; count of bases not matched to a gene: 5. The CDR3 runs to 13 residues. Germline V CDR1 and CDR2: GTSNPN, SVGIG (reference sequence). CDR3 nucleotides: TGTGCCTGGACCCCGGGAGGGGTCAATGAGCAGTTCTTC. It is translated as CAWTPGGVNEQFF.

This clone was picked up a small number of times. J is TRBJ2-3 and V is TRBV5-1; D not resolved. The CDR3 has 14 amino acids. The germline gives CDR1 SGHRS, CDR2 YFSETQ. Trimming removed 4 bases at V and 0 bases at J, with 9 bases between. The CDR3, as DNA: TGCGCCAGCAGCCCCGTAACTAGCACAGATACGCAGTATTTT. Translation gives CASSPVTSTDTQYF.

In regard to this clone: Sequence at one end of the junction differs from germline and may be a read error. The chain carries TRBV7-9 and TRBJ2-6; D possibly corresponds to TRBD1 (5 bases). The CDR3 extends over 16 amino acids. The germline V gene has CDR1 SEHNR and CDR2 FQNEAQ (reference sequence). The CDR3 loop reads CASSSNVNSGANGLTF. For the CDR3, the DNA is TGTGCCAGCAGCTCGAACGTCAACTCTGGGGCCAACGGCCTGACTTTC.

This clone was counted a single time. The CDR3 region is CASTGGTFGNGELFF. In DNA, the CDR3 is TGTGCCAGCACCGGGGGGACATTTGGTAATGGTGAACTGTTTTTT. The chain couples TRBV6-1 to TRBJ1-4, with D possibly matching TRBD1 (6 bases). Germline V lookup: CDR1 MNHNS, CDR2 SASEGT. Deletions cut 7 bases from V and 12 bases from J, with 24 bases between. The CDR3 contains 15 residues.

J is TRBJ1-5 and V is TRBV30; D gene unclear. V gave up 2 bases and J gave up 5 bases, with 16 bases separating them. CDR3 length: 15 amino acids. Germline assignment: CDR1 GTSNPN and CDR2 SVGIG (reference sequence). The CDR3 loop is CAWSNPTRIDQPQHF. DNA for the CDR3: TGTGCCTGGAGTAACCCCACGCGCATCGATCAGCCCCAGCATTTT.

The J gene is TRBJ1-2, the V gene TRBV27; D remains ambiguous. V was pared by 6 bases and J by 0 bases, with 14 bases between. Germline V CDR1 and CDR2: MNHEY, SMNVEV (reference sequence). This CDR3 spans 15 amino acids. CDR3 sequence reads: CASRLRGSSNYGYTF. Written as DNA, the CDR3 is TGTGCCAGCAGACTGCGAGGGTCATCTAACTATGGCTACACCTTC.

The chain uses TRBV15 and TRBJ2-5; 8 nucleotides align to TRBD2. The CDR3 is 15 amino acids. Germline V gene data show CDR1 as LNHNV and CDR2 as YYDKDF (reference sequence). Trimming cost V 0 bases and J 2 bases; bases outside gene matches: 2. CDR3 DNA: TGTGCCACCAGCAGAGATGGGACTAGACAAGAGACCCAGTACTTC. Translation gives CATSRDGTRQETQYF.

The CDR3 DNA is TGTGCCAGCAGGGAGGACAGGGGCCATCAGTACTTC. The encoded protein is CASREDRGHQYF. The V and J genes are TRBV2 and TRBJ2-4, with 9 bases matching TRBD1. The CDR3 is 12 residues long. Trimming cost V 6 bases and J 12 bases; bases outside gene matches: 6. Germline assignment: CDR1 SNHLY and CDR2 FYNNEI.

The CDR3 region is CASSSSSRTLPDEQFF. Written as DNA, the CDR3 is TGTGCCAGCAGTTCTAGCTCACGAACCCTCCCCGATGAGCAGTTCTTC. This chain links TRBV28 with TRBJ2-1; D might be TRBD2 (5 bases). Looked up from germline, CDR1 is MDHEN and CDR2 is SYDVKM. This CDR3 spans 16 amino acids. V was clipped by 4 bases and J by 8 bases, with 21 bases between them.

V is TRBV6-1 and J is TRBJ2-1; 9 bases fit TRBD2. The CDR3 loop spans 14 amino acids. V trimming: 10 bases; J trimming: 7 bases; junction bases outside the gene matches: 11. Germline V gene sequence: CDR1 MNHNS, CDR2 SASEGT. As DNA, the CDR3 is TGTGCCACCCGGTGGGTAGCGGGAGAGAATGAGCAGTTCTTC. It encodes CATRWVAGENEQFF.

This clone was observed a few times. The junction and the germline gene differ at one end; a read error may be behind it. The chain links TRBV7-9 to TRBJ2-7; 14 bases map to TRBD2. The CDR3 loop spans 16 amino acids. Germline V lookup: CDR1 SEHNR, CDR2 FQNEAQ (reference sequence). The CDR3 here is CSSSLAGTSGSYEQYF. Here the CDR3 DNA reads TGTTCCAGCAGCTTAGCGGGGACTAGCGGGAGCTACGAGCAGTACTTC.

Only one count was recorded for this clone. The CDR3 region is CASSLWVSGTGELFF. Here the CDR3 DNA reads TGTGCCAGCAGCTTGTGGGTTTCGGGAACCGGGGAGCTGTTTTTT. The chain links TRBV7-9 to TRBJ2-2; tentatively, D is TRBD2 (5 bases). Germline V gene data show CDR1 as SEHNR and CDR2 as FQNEAQ (reference sequence). The CDR3 is made up of 15 amino acids. Trimming stripped 3 bases from V and 5 bases from J, with 13 bases between. The full variable domain, with the rest looked up from reference TRBV7-9 and TRBJ2-2, is DTGVSQNPRHKITKRGQNVTFRCDPISEHNRLYWYRQTLGQGPEFLTYFQNEAQLEKSRLLSDRFSAERPKGSFSTLEIQRTEQGDSAMYLCASSLWVSGTGELFFGEGSRLTVL.

This chain connects TRBV11-2 to TRBJ2-3, with 7 nucleotides matching TRBD2. Trimming took 8 bases from V and 1 from J; bases not matched to a gene: 6. The CDR3 covers 14 residues. Germline CDR1 is SGHAT and CDR2 is FQNNGV. The CDR3 reads CASQSGRGTDTQYF. CDR3 coding DNA: TGTGCCAGCCAGTCTGGGAGGGGCACAGATACGCAGTATTTT.

The chain has TRBV7-9 and TRBJ2-3, with D possibly TRBD2 on 6 matching bases. The CDR3 runs 15 residues. Trimming left V 1 base short and J 4 bases short, with 12 bases between. Germline-derived CDR1 and CDR2 are SEHNR and FQNEAQ (reference sequence). The CDR3 here is CASSLGGGAPDTQYF. The CDR3 bases are TGTGCCAGCAGCTTAGGTGGAGGGGCCCCAGATACGCAGTATTTT.